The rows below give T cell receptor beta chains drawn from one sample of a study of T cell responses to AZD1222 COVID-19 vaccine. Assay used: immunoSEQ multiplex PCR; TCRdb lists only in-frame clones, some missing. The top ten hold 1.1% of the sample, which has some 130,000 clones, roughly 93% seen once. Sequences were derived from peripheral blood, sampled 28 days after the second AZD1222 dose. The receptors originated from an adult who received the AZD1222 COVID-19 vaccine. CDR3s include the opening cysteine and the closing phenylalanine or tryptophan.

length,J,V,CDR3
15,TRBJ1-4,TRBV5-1,CASSLAGQGYEKLFF
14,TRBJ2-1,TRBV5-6,CASSLAGSYNEQFF
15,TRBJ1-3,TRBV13,CASSLGLSSGNTIYF
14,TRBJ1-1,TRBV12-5,CASGLTQTYTEAFF
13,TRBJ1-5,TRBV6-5,CAGSSRGNQPQHF
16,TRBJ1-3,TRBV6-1,CASSDAAGFSGNTIYF
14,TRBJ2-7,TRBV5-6,CASSFGVEALEQYF
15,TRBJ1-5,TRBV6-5,CASRAEGRGSQPQHF
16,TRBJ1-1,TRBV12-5,CASGLVLYGRDTEAFF
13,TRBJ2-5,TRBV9,CASSVDRTATQYF